The clone carrying this TCR beta chain has just one count. Its antigen remains unidentified. The sample belongs to a study of T cell responses to AZD1222 COVID-19 vaccine. Points from the study as a whole: The study found Spike-specific TCR breadth and depth rose after two AZD1222 doses. Variant regions that are unmutated are reportedly the target of nearly half of spike-specific TCRs.

Assay: immunoSEQ multiplex PCR; the TCRdb copy retains only in-frame clones and omits some. This table has around 95,000 clones, just under 90% appearing once. The source material was peripheral blood, sampled on day 0 of AZD1222 vaccination. This receptor was obtained from an adult in good health.

The CDR3 coding sequence is TGCGCCAGCAGGGGACCAGTCGACAATGAGCAGTTCTTC. Translated: CASRGPVDNEQFF. This chain uses TRBV10-1 with TRBJ2-1; D is tentatively TRBD1 or TRBD2 (5 bases each). CDR1 and CDR2 from the germline V gene are WNHNN and SYGVQD (reference sequence). The CDR3 is made up of 13 amino acids. V was pared by 6 bases and J by 5 bases, with 11 bases between.